These 5 T cell receptor beta chains originate from one sample sequenced in a study of regulatory T cells in long-lasting Graves disease. Stated time point: newly diagnosed GD, antithyroid drugs for less than 3 months. There was RNA extracted from PBMCs, and the TCR library was made from it. TCR beta libraries were built with iRepertoire HTBI primers and Arm-PCR of CDR3 regions. Via MiXCR, TCRdb re-called the multiplex PCR reads, giving one row per CDR3 protein. The table lists hundreds of thousands of distinct CDR3 sequences, 15% to 20% of them singletons. These data were also filed under a second study, of T cells in Graves' hyperthyroidism and ophthalmopathy.

The material was peripheral blood mononuclear cells (PBMCs), obtained at new diagnosis, from a patient treated with antithyroid drugs. The receptors stem from a woman in her forties or fifties with Graves disease.

This clonotype was seen at least ten times. The rearrangement uses TRBV11-2 and TRBJ1-1, with TRBD1 matching 8 bases. Germline V gene lookup returns CDR1 SGHAT and CDR2 FQNNGV. This CDR3 is built from 15 residues. The junction had 10 bases not matched to a gene; V was cut back by 2 bases and J by 8 bases. CDR3 DNA: TGTGCCAGCAGCTTATTCGTTTGGACAGGGACCGAAGCTTTCTTT. This codes for CASSLFVWTGTEAFF.

This clonotype was observed once. Because it lacks the conserved phenylalanine or tryptophan at the end, this CDR3 is likely a read error. This chain joins TRBV6-1 and TRBJ1-1, with D maybe TRBD1 (5 bases). Per the germline V gene, CDR1 is MNHNS and CDR2 is SASEGT. The CDR3 is 15 residues long. Deletions cut 5 bases from V and 4 bases from J, with 17 bases between. The DNA of the CDR3 is TGTGCCAGCAGTCACCCTGGAAAGGGGAGCACTGAAGCTTTCTCT. It is translated as CASSHPGKGSTEAFS.

This clonotype was observed a single time. A much larger clone differs by one base, so this may be a read error. The chain links TRBV20-1 to TRBJ2-4, with 9 positions matching TRBD2. This CDR3 has 14 amino acids. Per germline, CDR1 DFQATT and CDR2 SNEGSKA (reference sequence). With 6 bases clipped from V and 13 bases from J, the junction kept 16 bases outside the gene matches. The DNA of the CDR3 is TGCAGTGCAGCGGGGGGCCCATATAACAATGAGCAGTACTTC. Amino acid sequence: CSAAGGPYNNEQYF.

This clonotype has a count of ten or more. The V call is TRBV18, the J call TRBJ1-1, with 7 bases that match TRBD1. V shed 7 bases, J shed 8 bases, and the junction held 13 bases outside the gene matches. The CDR3 runs 14 residues. Looked up from germline, CDR1 is KGHSH and CDR2 is LQKENI. The CDR3 spells CASFPDRYTAEAFF. The CDR3 DNA follows: TGTGCCAGCTTTCCGGACAGGTATACAGCCGAAGCTTTCTTT.

This clonotype was detected many times. The chain links TRBV20-1 to TRBJ2-3, with a tentative D call TRBD2 (6 bases). The V gene's germline CDR1 is DFQATT and CDR2 SNEGSKA (reference sequence). The CDR3 length is 15 residues. Trimming left V 6 bases short and J 1 base short, with 17 bases between. The DNA for the CDR3 is TGCAGTGCGACTCTTCCTACGGGGGGCACAGATACGCAGTATTTT. Protein product: CSATLPTGGTDTQYF.